The 5 T cell receptor beta chains in this list originate from one sample, sequenced in a study of molecular identifiers for immune sequencing clone quantification. TCRdb used MiXCR to reprocess the PCR reads, holding one entry per CDR3 protein. In the table there are about 630,000 distinct CDR3 sequences, 25% of which are singletons. The sample consisted of naive CD8+ T cells from blood, with Jurkat cell RNA spiked in. The subset was: FACS-sorted CD8+CD4-CCR7+CD45RA+ naive T cells. Receptors originate from a human donor in good health. Some libraries in this study had Jurkat cell RNA spiked in.

This clonotype has a count of ten or more. The genes are TRBV7-9 and TRBJ2-7; D unclear. The length of the CDR3 is 11 residues. V lost 6 bases, J lost 4 bases, and 7 bases lay in between. Germline assignment: CDR1 SEHNR and CDR2 FQNEAQ (reference sequence). The DNA of the CDR3 is TGTGCCAGCAGTAATGGGTACGAGCAGTACTTC. Protein sequence: CASSNGYEQYF.

This clonotype appeared many times. The gene calls are TRBV5-1 and TRBJ1-4, with D possibly matching TRBD1 (6 bases). CDR1 is SGHRS and CDR2 is YFSETQ in the germline V gene. The germline V and J ends were trimmed by 4 bases and 1 base, with 11 bases remaining between them. The CDR3 sequence is 15 residues long. CDR3 bases: TGCGCCAGCAGCCCAGGGGAGCTAACTAATGAAAAACTGTTTTTT. Amino acid sequence: CASSPGELTNEKLFF.

In this sample, this clonotype turned up many times. This chain uses TRBV5-1 with TRBJ1-1; no clear D. This CDR3 spans 15 amino acids. V was trimmed by 1 base and J by 4 bases, leaving 14 bases between them. Germline V gives CDR1 SGHRS, CDR2 YFSETQ. This CDR3 reads CASSLSSPSATEAFF. The CDR3 bases are TGCGCCAGCAGCTTGTCCTCCCCATCGGCCACTGAAGCTTTCTTT.

V is TRBV6-1 and J is TRBJ1-1; D is unclear. Per the germline V gene, CDR1 is MNHNS and CDR2 is SASEGT. CDR3 length equals 15 residues. Trimming removed 3 bases from V and 0 bases from J, with 11 bases in between. The CDR3 region is CASSDTGRVNTEAFF. DNA for the CDR3: TGTGCCAGCAGTGACACGGGTCGGGTGAACACTGAAGCTTTCTTT.

As concerns this clonotype: This sequence may be a read error, since a much larger clone differs from it by one base. The chain recombines TRBV7-9 with TRBJ2-1; D call uncertain. The CDR3 has 13 amino acids. Germline CDR1 and CDR2: SEHNR and FQNEAQ (reference sequence). CDR3 in DNA: TGTGCCAACAGCACCCCTCGGCGCCCTGAGCAGTTCTTC. Protein sequence: CANSTPRRPEQFF.